This is a list of T cell receptor beta chains from one sample in a study of human T cells and chemical hapten exposure. Using its own MiXCR run on the RACE reads, TCRdb lists one record per CDR3 protein. This sample yields 300,000 to 450,000 distinct CDR3 sequences, of which approximately 5.8% are seen a single time; 7% to 10% belongs to the top ten. The sequences come from whole blood, collected in connection with sensitization to the hapten diphenylcyclopropenone (DPC). The receptor set was obtained from a woman under 30 with alopecia areata. Some clones in this sample may be carry-over from other donors' samples. Each CDR3 is given with its conserved first and last residue. Fields, in order: clone size, D gene, J gene, CDR3 length, V gene, CDR3 protein, CDR3 DNA. The D gene is left open where the match is weak. Only some rows state a clone size, as once, few, many or a class for expanded clones.

size: NA; D: NA; J: TRBJ1-1; length: 12; V: TRBV3-1; CDR3: CASSPGAQEAFF; DNA: TGTGCCAGCAGCCCAGGGGCCCAGGAAGCTTTCTTT
size: NA; D: NA; J: TRBJ2-3; length: 15; V: TRBV7-2; CDR3: CASSAAGASTDTQYF; DNA: TGTGCCAGCAGCGCTGCAGGGGCAAGCACAGATACGCAGTATTTT
size: few; D: TRBD1; J: TRBJ1-4; length: 15; V: TRBV7-2; CDR3: CASRSRDSRHEKLFF; DNA: TGTGCCAGCAGATCAAGGGACAGCCGACATGAAAAACTGTTTTTT
size: few; D: NA; J: TRBJ2-7; length: 15; V: TRBV7-2; CDR3: CASSLGWGSAKEQYF; DNA: TGTGCCAGCAGCTTGGGCTGGGGTAGCGCAAAAGAGCAGTACTTC
size: few; D: NA; J: TRBJ2-3; length: 13; V: TRBV12-3/TRBV12-4; CDR3: CASSLVNGDTQYF; DNA: TGTGCCAGCAGTCTAGTTAATGGAGATACGCAGTATTTT
size: NA; D: TRBD1; J: TRBJ1-2; length: 13; V: TRBV3-1; CDR3: CASSQGDRVGYTF; DNA: TGTGCCAGCAGCCAAGGGGACAGGGTTGGCTACACCTTC
size: few; D: NA; J: TRBJ2-5; length: 13; V: TRBV7-2; CDR3: CASSLEVGQTQYF; DNA: TGTGCCAGCAGCTTAGAGGTTGGGCAGACCCAGTACTTC
size: NA; D: NA; J: TRBJ2-5; length: 16; V: TRBV29-1; CDR3: CSAIPQVERAQETQYF; DNA: TGCAGCGCTATCCCCCAGGTAGAGCGGGCCCAAGAGACCCAGTACTTC
size: many; D: NA; J: TRBJ2-1; length: 11; V: TRBV5-1; CDR3: CASSSADEQFF; DNA: TGCGCCAGCAGCTCCGCGGATGAGCAGTTCTTC
size: NA; D: NA; J: TRBJ2-5; length: 15; V: TRBV7-2; CDR3: CASSLGIPDPETQYF; DNA: TGTGCCAGCAGCTTAGGGATACCTGACCCAGAGACCCAGTACTTC
size: few; D: TRBD1; J: TRBJ2-3; length: 15; V: TRBV2; CDR3: CASDVGTGYTDTQYF; DNA: TGTGCCAGCGACGTAGGGACAGGGTACACAGATACGCAGTATTTT
size: many; D: TRBD2; J: TRBJ2-5; length: 16; V: TRBV6-6; CDR3: CASSYTGLGGGETQYF; DNA: TGTGCCAGCAGTTACACGGGACTAGGGGGGGGAGAGACCCAGTACTTC
size: many; D: TRBD2; J: TRBJ2-1; length: 17; V: TRBV6-2/TRBV6-3; CDR3: CASRARLAGTPYNEQFF; DNA: TGTGCCAGCAGAGCCCGACTAGCGGGGACACCCTACAATGAGCAGTTCTTC
size: NA; D: NA; J: TRBJ2-1; length: 13; V: TRBV12-2; CDR3: CASRCWTYNEQFF; DNA: TGTGCAAGTCGCTGCTGGACCTACAATGAGCAGTTCTTC
size: few; D: NA; J: TRBJ1-5; length: 13; V: TRBV3-1; CDR3: CASSSTGTRSQHF; DNA: TGTGCCAGCAGCTCAACCGGAACTCGGTCCCAGCATTTT
size: few; D: NA; J: TRBJ1-2; length: 16; V: TRBV4-3; CDR3: CASSRNPTRTNYGYTF; DNA: TGCGCCAGCAGCCGAAATCCCACCCGGACGAACTATGGCTACACCTTC
size: NA; D: NA; J: TRBJ1-3; length: 16; V: TRBV4-3; CDR3: CASSQDRAGSGNTIYF; DNA: TGCGCCAGCAGCCAAGATCGGGCAGGGAGTGGAAACACCATATATTTT
size: NA; D: NA; J: TRBJ1-5; length: 14; V: TRBV4-3; CDR3: CASSQDLESWAQHF; DNA: TGCGCCAGCAGCCAAGATTTGGAGTCATGGGCCCAGCATTTT